One and the same sample provided the 11 T cell receptor beta chains below, sequenced in a study of shared clonotypes between healthy human individuals. The assay was immunoSEQ multiplex PCR, and TCRdb's table has in-frame clones only and misses some. The table records some 1 million clones, about 76% of them present only once. The sample consisted of memory CD4+ T cells sorted from blood. Subset: CD45RA-negative fraction. These receptors all come from a man aged 18 to 29 in good health.

V and J are TRBV7-9 and TRBJ2-2; no clear D gene. V dropped 1 base and J dropped 9 bases, with 12 bases sitting between them. The CDR3 covers 14 residues. Germline CDR1 SEHNR, CDR2 FQNEAQ (reference sequence). The CDR3 is CASSLDGSWRELFF. For the CDR3, the DNA is TGTGCCAGCAGCTTAGACGGTAGTTGGAGGGAGCTGTTTTTT.

The V call is TRBV2, the J call TRBJ1-6; 7 nucleotides align to TRBD1. The CDR3 loop spans 14 amino acids. V was pared by 6 bases and J by 8 bases, with 7 bases of the junction left unmatched. Germline values: CDR1 SNHLY, CDR2 FYNNEI. The CDR3 protein is CASSLTGEYSPLHF. The CDR3 DNA sequence: TGTGCCAGCAGCCTTACAGGGGAGTATTCACCCCTCCACTTT.

The chain recombines TRBV15 with TRBJ2-5; D gene ambiguous. CDR3 length equals 12 residues. V was clipped by 2 bases and J by 3 bases, with 4 bases between them. From germline, CDR1 is LNHNV and CDR2 YYDKDF (reference sequence). CDR3 loop: CATSRQKETQYF. The CDR3 DNA follows: TGTGCCACCAGCAGACAAAAAGAGACCCAGTACTTC.

The V and J genes are TRBV18 and TRBJ2-6; D unclear. CDR3 length: 14 amino acids. The germline V and J ends were trimmed by 3 bases and 4 bases, with 7 bases remaining between them. Germline V gene sequence: CDR1 KGHSH, CDR2 LQKENI. CDR3 protein: CASSPSGGANVLTF. The CDR3 DNA sequence: TGTGCCAGCTCACCCTCTGGGGGGGCCAACGTCCTGACTTTC.

This chain joins TRBV18 and TRBJ2-7; 9 bases line up with TRBD1. Germline V lookup: CDR1 KGHSH, CDR2 LQKENI. The CDR3 has 14 amino acids. V was pared by 6 bases and J by 0 bases, with 3 bases of the junction left unmatched. CDR3 sequence reads: CASSTGGPSYEQYF. The CDR3, as DNA: TGTGCCAGCTCGACAGGGGGGCCCTCCTACGAGCAGTACTTC.

The chain employs TRBV14 and TRBJ1-3; D might be TRBD1 (5 bases). The V and J ends lost 7 bases and 2 bases respectively, with 12 bases between them. The CDR3 runs to 14 residues. Germline V CDR1 and CDR2: SGHDN, FVKESK. CDR3 in amino acids: CASNSGYPGNTIYF. The CDR3 bases are TGTGCCAGCAACTCAGGGTATCCTGGAAACACCATATATTTT. The complete variable domain, with remaining parts taken from reference TRBV14 and TRBJ1-3, reads EAGVTQFPSHSVIEKGQTVTLRCDPISGHDNLYWYRRVMGKEIKFLLHFVKESKQDESGMPNNRFLAERTGGTYSTLKVQPAELEDSGVYFCASNSGYPGNTIYFGEGSWLTVV.

The chain carries TRBV30 and TRBJ1-2; D call uncertain. The germline V gene has CDR1 GTSNPN and CDR2 SVGIG (reference sequence). The CDR3 covers 12 residues. The V end was cut by 0 bases, the J end by 8 bases, with 10 bases between. The DNA for the CDR3 is TGTGCCTGGAGTGTAGAGGGCTGGGGCTACACCTTC. Encoded protein: CAWSVEGWGYTF.

Comment on this clone: The sample holds other DNA sequences that translate to the same CDR3. V gene TRBV9 combines with J gene TRBJ2-7; 7 nucleotides line up with TRBD1. CDR3 size: 15 residues. Trimming at V came to 2 bases and at J to 2 bases, leaving 7 bases not matched to a gene. The germline gives CDR1 SGDLS, CDR2 YYNGEE. The CDR3 DNA reads as TGTGCCAGCAGCGTGGGTCAGGGGGTCCCCTACGAGCAGTACTTC. It yields the protein CASSVGQGVPYEQYF.

This clone was detected a few times. The rearrangement joins TRBV30 to TRBJ1-2; D possibly corresponds to TRBD1 (6 bases). The germline CDR1 and CDR2 sequences are GTSNPN and SVGIG (reference sequence). This CDR3 is built from 13 residues. Trimming stripped 2 bases from V and 4 bases from J, with 11 bases between. The CDR3 coding sequence is TGTGCCTGGAGTACGGGGGCCGGCTATGGCTACACCTTC. Protein: CAWSTGAGYGYTF.

V is TRBV6-1 and J is TRBJ1-1; unclear D gene. V lost 2 bases and J 7 bases, leaving 5 bases between the germline ends. Germline CDR1 reads MNHNS; CDR2 reads SASEGT. The CDR3 runs to 11 residues. The CDR3 coding sequence is TGTGCCAGCAGTGAACAGTTTGAAGCTTTCTTT. The encoded protein is CASSEQFEAFF.

The chain is built from TRBV6-5 and TRBJ2-7; unclear D gene. CDR3 length: 11 residues. Trimming pared 6 bases from V and 5 bases from J, leaving 8 bases between. Looked up from germline, CDR1 is MNHEY and CDR2 is SVGAGI. The chain's CDR3 is CASRPIHEQYF. The CDR3 region has the DNA TGTGCCAGCAGGCCGATCCACGAGCAGTACTTC.